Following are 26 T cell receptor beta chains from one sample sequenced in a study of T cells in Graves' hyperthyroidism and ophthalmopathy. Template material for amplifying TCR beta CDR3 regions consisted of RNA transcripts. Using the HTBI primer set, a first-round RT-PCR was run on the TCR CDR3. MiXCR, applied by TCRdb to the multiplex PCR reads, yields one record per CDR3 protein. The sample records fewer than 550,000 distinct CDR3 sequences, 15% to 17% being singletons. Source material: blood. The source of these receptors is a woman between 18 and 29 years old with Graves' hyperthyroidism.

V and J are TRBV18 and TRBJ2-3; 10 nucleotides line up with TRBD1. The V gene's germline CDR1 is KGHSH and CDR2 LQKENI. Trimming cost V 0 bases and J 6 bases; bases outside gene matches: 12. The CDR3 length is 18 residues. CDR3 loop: CASSPPRQGATPRDTQYF. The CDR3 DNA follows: TGTGCCAGCTCACCACCCCGACAGGGGGCGACGCCTCGGGATACGCAGTATTTT. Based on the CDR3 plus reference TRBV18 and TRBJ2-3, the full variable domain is NAGVMQNPRHLVRRRGQEARLRCSPMKGHSHVYWYRQLPEEGLKFMVYLQKENIIDESGMPKERFSAEFPKEGPSILRIQQVVRGDSAAYFCASSPPRQGATPRDTQYFGPGTRLTVL.

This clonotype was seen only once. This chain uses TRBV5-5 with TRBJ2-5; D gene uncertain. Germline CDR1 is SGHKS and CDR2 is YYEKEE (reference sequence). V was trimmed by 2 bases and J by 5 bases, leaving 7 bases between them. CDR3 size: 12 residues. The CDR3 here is CASSFDTETQYF. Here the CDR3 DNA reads TGTGCCAGCAGCTTTGACACGGAGACCCAGTACTTC.

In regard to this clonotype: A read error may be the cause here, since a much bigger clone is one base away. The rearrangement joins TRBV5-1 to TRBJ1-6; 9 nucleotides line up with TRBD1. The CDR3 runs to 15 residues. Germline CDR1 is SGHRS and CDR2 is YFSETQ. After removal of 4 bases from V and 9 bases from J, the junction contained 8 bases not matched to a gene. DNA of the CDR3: TGCGCCAGCAGCCTGGCGGGACAGGGCCCTTCACCCCTCCACTTT. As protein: CASSLAGQGPSPLHF.

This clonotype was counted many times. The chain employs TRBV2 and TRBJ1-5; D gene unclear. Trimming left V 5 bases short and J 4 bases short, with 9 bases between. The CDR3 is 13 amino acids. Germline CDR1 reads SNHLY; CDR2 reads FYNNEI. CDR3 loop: CASSPEINQPQHF. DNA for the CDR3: TGTGCCAGCAGTCCGGAGATTAATCAGCCCCAGCATTTT.

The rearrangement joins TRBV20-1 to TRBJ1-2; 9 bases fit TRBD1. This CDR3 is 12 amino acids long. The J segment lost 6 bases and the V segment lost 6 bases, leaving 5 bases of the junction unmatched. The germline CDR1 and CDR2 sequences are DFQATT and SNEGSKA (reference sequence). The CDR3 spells CSAGTGRNGYTF. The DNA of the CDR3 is TGCAGTGCAGGGACAGGGAGGAATGGCTACACCTTC.

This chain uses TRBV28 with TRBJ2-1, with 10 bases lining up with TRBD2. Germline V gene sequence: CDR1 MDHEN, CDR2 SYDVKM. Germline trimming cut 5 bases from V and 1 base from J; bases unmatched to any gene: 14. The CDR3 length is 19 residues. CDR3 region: CASSRRGLAGVSSYNEQFF. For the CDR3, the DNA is TGTGCCAGCAGTCGCCGAGGCCTAGCGGGAGTTTCTTCCTACAATGAGCAGTTCTTC.

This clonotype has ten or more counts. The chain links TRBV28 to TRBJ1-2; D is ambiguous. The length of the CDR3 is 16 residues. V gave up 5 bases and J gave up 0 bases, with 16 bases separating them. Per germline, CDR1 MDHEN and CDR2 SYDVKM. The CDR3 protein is CASSTAPRGSNYGYTF. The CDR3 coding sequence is TGTGCCAGCAGTACCGCCCCCCGGGGTTCTAACTATGGCTACACCTTC.

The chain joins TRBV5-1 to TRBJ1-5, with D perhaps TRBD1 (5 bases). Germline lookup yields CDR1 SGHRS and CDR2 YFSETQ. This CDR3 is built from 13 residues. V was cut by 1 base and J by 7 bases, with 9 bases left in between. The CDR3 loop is CASSLRGTQPQHF. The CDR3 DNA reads TGCGCCAGCAGCTTGAGGGGTACCCAGCCCCAGCATTTT.

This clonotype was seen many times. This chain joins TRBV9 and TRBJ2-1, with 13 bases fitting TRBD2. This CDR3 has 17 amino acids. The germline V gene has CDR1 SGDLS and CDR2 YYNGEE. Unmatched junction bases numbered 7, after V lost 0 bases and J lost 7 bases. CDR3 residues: CASSVGTSGSALNEQFF. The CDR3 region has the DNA TGTGCCAGCAGCGTAGGGACTAGCGGGAGTGCATTGAATGAGCAGTTCTTC.

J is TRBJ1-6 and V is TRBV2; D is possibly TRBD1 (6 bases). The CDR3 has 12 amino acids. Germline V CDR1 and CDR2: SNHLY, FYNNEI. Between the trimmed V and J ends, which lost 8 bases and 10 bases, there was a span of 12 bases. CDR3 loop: CASQPDRSPLHF. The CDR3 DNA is TGTGCCAGCCAACCTGACAGGTCACCCCTCCACTTT.

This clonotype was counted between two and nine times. CDR3 nucleotide sequence: TGCAGTGCTAGGGGCCCGGGACAGGGGGCATTAGCGGTTATCTACGAGCAGTACTTC. Translating gives CSARGPGQGALAVIYEQYF. The rearrangement links TRBV20-1 to TRBJ2-7; 12 bases line up with TRBD1. V was pared by 3 bases and J by 3 bases, with 18 bases of the junction left unmatched. Germline values: CDR1 DFQATT, CDR2 SNEGSKA (reference sequence). This CDR3 region has 19 residues.

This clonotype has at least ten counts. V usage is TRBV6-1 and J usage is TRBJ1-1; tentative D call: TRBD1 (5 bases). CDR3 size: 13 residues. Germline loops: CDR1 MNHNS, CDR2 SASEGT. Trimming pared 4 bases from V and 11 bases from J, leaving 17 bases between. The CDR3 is CASSARSGRFAFF. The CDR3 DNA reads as TGTGCCAGCAGTGCAAGATCAGGGCGCTTTGCTTTCTTT.

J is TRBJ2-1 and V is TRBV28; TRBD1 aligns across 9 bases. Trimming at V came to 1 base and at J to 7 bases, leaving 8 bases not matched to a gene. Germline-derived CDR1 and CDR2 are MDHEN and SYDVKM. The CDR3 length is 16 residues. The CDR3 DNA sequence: TGTGCCAGCAGTTTATTTCTGGGGACAGGGACGAATGAGCAGTTCTTC. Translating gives CASSLFLGTGTNEQFF.

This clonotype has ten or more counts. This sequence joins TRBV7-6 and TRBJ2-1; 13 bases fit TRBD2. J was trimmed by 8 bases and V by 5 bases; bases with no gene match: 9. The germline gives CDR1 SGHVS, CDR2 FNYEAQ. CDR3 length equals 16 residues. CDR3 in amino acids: CASSETPTSGRYEQFF. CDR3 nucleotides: TGTGCCAGCAGCGAGACCCCGACTAGCGGGAGGTATGAGCAGTTCTTC.

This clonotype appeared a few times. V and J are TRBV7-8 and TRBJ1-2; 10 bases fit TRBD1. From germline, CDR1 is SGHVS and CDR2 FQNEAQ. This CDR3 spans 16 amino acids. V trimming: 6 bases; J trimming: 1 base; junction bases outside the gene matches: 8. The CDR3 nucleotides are TGTGCCAGCAGTTCCGGGACAGGGGAATTTAACTATGGCTACACCTTC. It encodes CASSSGTGEFNYGYTF.

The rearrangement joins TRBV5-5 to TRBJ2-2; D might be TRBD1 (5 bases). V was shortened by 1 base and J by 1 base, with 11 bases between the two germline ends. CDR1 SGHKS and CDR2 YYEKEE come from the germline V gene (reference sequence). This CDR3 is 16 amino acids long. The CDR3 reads CASSLRLQENTGELFF. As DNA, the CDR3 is TGTGCCAGCAGCTTGAGGTTACAGGAGAACACCGGGGAGCTGTTTTTT.

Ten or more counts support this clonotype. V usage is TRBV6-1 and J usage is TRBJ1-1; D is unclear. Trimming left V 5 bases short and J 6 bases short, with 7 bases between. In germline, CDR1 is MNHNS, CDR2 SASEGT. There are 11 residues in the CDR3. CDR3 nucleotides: TGTGCCAGCAGTCGTGAAGCTGAAGCTTTCTTT. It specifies CASSREAEAFF.

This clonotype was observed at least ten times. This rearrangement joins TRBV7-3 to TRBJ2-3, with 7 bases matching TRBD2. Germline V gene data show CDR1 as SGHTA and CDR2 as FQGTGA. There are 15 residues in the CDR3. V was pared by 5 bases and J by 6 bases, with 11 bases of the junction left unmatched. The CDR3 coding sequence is TGTGCCAGCAGCCCGGGGGGTCGAAGGGGTGATACGCAGTATTTT. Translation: CASSPGGRRGDTQYF.

The CDR3 bases are TGCGCCAGCAGCTCCCGGGACACTACCTTTAGGGGCTACACCTTC. This translates into CASSSRDTTFRGYTF. The J gene is TRBJ1-2, the V gene TRBV4-3; possible D gene TRBD1, 6 bases. Germline V gives CDR1 LGHNA, CDR2 YSLEER. V was pared by 5 bases and J by 8 bases, with 21 bases between. This CDR3 is 15 amino acids long.

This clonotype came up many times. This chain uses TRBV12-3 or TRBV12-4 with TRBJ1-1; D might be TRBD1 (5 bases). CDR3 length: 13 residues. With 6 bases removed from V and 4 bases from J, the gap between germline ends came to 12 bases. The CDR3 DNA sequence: TGTGCCAGCAGCACCTGGGGGGTCACTGAAGCTTTCTTT. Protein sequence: CASSTWGVTEAFF.

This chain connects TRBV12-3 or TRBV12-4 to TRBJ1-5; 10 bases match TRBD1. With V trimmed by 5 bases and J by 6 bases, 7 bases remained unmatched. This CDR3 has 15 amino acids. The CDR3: CASSPQTGGVQPQHF. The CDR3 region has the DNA TGTGCCAGCAGTCCCCAGACAGGGGGCGTTCAGCCCCAGCATTTT.

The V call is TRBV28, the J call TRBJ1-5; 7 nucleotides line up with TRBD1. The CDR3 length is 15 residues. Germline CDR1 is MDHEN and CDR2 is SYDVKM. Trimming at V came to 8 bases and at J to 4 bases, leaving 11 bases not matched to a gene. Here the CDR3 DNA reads TGTGCCAGCTGGGGAGGGGGCATCGGGAATCAGCCCCAGCATTTT. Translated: CASWGGGIGNQPQHF.

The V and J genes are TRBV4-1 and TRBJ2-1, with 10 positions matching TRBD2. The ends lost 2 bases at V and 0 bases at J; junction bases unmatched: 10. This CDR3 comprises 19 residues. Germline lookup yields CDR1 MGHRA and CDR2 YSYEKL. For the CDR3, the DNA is TGCGCCAGCAGCCAACCGCTAGCGGGGGACTCCAGCTCCTACAATGAGCAGTTCTTC. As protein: CASSQPLAGDSSSYNEQFF.

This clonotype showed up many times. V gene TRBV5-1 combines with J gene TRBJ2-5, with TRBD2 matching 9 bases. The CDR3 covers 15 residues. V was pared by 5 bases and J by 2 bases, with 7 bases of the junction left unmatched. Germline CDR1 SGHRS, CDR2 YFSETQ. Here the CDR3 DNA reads TGCGCCAGCAGGAGGCTAGCGGGGCTACAAGAGACCCAGTACTTC. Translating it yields CASRRLAGLQETQYF.

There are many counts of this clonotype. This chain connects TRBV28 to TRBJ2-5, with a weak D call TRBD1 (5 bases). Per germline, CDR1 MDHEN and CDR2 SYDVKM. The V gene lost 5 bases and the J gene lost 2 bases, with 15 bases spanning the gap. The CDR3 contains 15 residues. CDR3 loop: CASSPRVGPQETQYF. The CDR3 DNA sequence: TGTGCCAGCAGTCCCCGTGTGGGGCCTCAAGAGACCCAGTACTTC.

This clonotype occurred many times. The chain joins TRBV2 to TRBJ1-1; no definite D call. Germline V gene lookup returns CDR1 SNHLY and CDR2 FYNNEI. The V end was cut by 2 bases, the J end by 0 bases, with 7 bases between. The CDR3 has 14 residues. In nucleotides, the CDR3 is TGTGCCAGCAGTGAACGAGGGTTGAACACTGAAGCTTTCTTT. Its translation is CASSERGLNTEAFF.